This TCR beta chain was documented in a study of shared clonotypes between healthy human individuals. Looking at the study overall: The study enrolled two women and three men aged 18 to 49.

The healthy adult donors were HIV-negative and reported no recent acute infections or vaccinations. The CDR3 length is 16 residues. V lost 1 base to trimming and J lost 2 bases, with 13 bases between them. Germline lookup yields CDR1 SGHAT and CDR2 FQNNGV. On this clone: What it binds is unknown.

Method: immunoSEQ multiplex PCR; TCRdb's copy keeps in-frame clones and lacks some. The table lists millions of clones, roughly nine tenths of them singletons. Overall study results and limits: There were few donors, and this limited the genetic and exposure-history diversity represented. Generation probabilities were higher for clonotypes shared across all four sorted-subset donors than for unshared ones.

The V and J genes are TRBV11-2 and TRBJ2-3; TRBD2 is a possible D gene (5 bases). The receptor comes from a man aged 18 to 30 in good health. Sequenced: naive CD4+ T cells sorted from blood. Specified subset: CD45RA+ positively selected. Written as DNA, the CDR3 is TGTGCCAGCAGCTTAGTCTTGCTAGCCTTCACAGATACGCAGTATTTT. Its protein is CASSLVLLAFTDTQYF.